Sequencing of this T cell receptor beta chain was carried out in a study of tumor and adjacent non-tumor tissue in lung cancer. On the study more broadly: About 4.17 million productive TCRbeta reads were obtained per sample on average.

The CDR3 covers 15 residues. The V gene's germline CDR1 is SGHAT and CDR2 FQNNGV. Remarks on this clonotype: Germline and junction disagree at one end, which may indicate a read error.

The library came from three nested PCR rounds adapted from ARM-PCR protocols. Via MiXCR, TCRdb re-called the multiplex PCR reads, giving one row per CDR3 protein. The sample includes over 100,000 distinct CDR3 sequences, approximately 82% seen only once; the top ten take more than 35%. This sample's RNA came from whole unsorted tissue. Donors were chemotherapy-naive, newly diagnosed lung cancer surgical patients in China, August–late 2014. The TCR comes from a woman aged 55-70 years with non-small cell lung cancer. Sample: lung tumor tissue. The chain joins TRBV11-2 to TRBJ2-5, with D maybe TRBD2 (6 bases). The CDR3 is CASRTGVAVGETQNF. The CDR3 coding sequence is TGTGCCAGCAGGACCGGTGTAGCGGTAGGCGAGACCCAGAACTTC.